This passage covers 19 T cell receptor beta chains from one sample sequenced in a study of human T cells and chemical hapten exposure. TCRdb reprocessed the RACE reads via MiXCR and lists one record per CDR3 protein. This table holds more than 80,000 distinct CDR3 sequences, less than 15% found once. Regarding time point: pre-sensitization, week 0. Indicated treatment: therapeutic diphenylcyclopropenone sensitization with weekly scalp DPC. The sequenced sample was whole blood, obtained in connection with sensitization to the hapten diphenylcyclopropenone (DPC). The receptors derive from a woman between 45 and 60 years old with alopecia areata. Some clones in this sample may be carry-over from other donors' samples.

The chain is built from TRBV12-3 or TRBV12-4 and TRBJ2-7; D is perhaps TRBD1 (6 bases). Trimming stripped 6 bases from V and 4 bases from J, with 10 bases between. The CDR3 is 12 amino acids. The CDR3 nucleotides are TGTGCCAGCAGGATAACAGGGTACGAGCAGTACTTC. Translated: CASRITGYEQYF.

The chain combines TRBV7-2 with TRBJ2-5, with D uncertain. The CDR3 runs to 14 residues. Trimming pared 1 base from V and 0 bases from J, leaving 6 bases between. In germline, CDR1 is SGHTA, CDR2 FQGNSA. The DNA of the CDR3 is TGTGCCAGCAGCTTAGTTTGGTACCAAGAGACCCAGTACTTC. Its protein is CASSLVWYQETQYF. Supplemented by reference TRBV7-2 and TRBJ2-5, the full variable domain reads GAGVSQSPSNKVTEKGKDVELRCDPISGHTALYWYRQSLGQGLEFLIYFQGNSAPDKSGLPSDRFSAERTGGSVSTLTIQRTQQEDSAVYLCASSLVWYQETQYFGPGTRLLVL.

This clonotype was counted only a few times. The chain joins TRBV7-2 to TRBJ2-1; 7 bases are shared with TRBD1. Per the germline V gene, CDR1 is SGHTA and CDR2 is FQGNSA. This CDR3 has 17 residues. With V trimmed by 2 bases and J by 0 bases, 7 bases remained unmatched. For the CDR3, the DNA is TGTGCCAGCAGCTTACTCGGGACAGCCAGCTCCTACAATGAGCAGTTCTTC. Residues: CASSLLGTASSYNEQFF.

This clonotype was recorded a few times. The chain recombines TRBV6-6 with TRBJ1-5; 8 bases fit TRBD1. Germline V gives CDR1 MNHNY, CDR2 SVGAGI (reference sequence). The V gene end was trimmed by 1 base and the J gene end by 2 bases; junction bases not matched to a gene: 7. CDR3 length equals 17 residues. The CDR3 nucleotides are TGTGCCAGCAGTTACTACCAGGGGGCAGGAGGCAATCAGCCCCAGCATTTT. The encoded protein is CASSYYQGAGGNQPQHF.

CDR3 coding DNA: TGCGCCAGCAGCGATCCAGGGGCTGAAAAACTGTTTTTT. It is translated as CASSDPGAEKLFF. V usage is TRBV4-3 and J usage is TRBJ1-4; tentatively, D is TRBD1 (6 bases). Germline lookup yields CDR1 LGHNA and CDR2 YSLEER. Trimming took off 5 bases at V and 7 bases at J, with 11 bases between the two ends. This CDR3 has 13 amino acids.

V usage is TRBV6-5 and J usage is TRBJ2-3; unclear D gene. The CDR3 is made up of 17 amino acids. Trimming took off 4 bases at V and 0 bases at J, with 17 bases between the two ends. CDR1 is MNHEY, CDR2 SVGAGI, per germline. The CDR3 reads CASSSPSLTTSTDTQYF. The CDR3 DNA sequence: TGTGCCAGCAGTTCGCCGTCACTGACGACTAGCACAGATACGCAGTATTTT.

This clonotype was seen only a few times. The V call is TRBV29-1, the J call TRBJ2-2, with D possibly called TRBD1 or TRBD2 (6 bases each). The V gene's germline CDR1 is SQVTM and CDR2 ANQGSEA. The CDR3 runs to 15 residues. Trimming removed 2 bases from V and 6 bases from J, with 16 bases in between. DNA for the CDR3: TGCAGCGTTGAATTTCGGGGGCGTGTGTCCGGGGAGCTGTTTTTT. It encodes CSVEFRGRVSGELFF.

The table lists this clonotype with a few counts. This rearrangement joins TRBV28 to TRBJ1-5; D remains unclear. Trimming shortened V by 4 bases and J by 9 bases, and 7 bases separated the two germline ends. This CDR3 has 11 amino acids. The germline V gene has CDR1 MDHEN and CDR2 SYDVKM. CDR3 bases: TGTGCCAGCAGTTCCCCCCGGCCCCAGCATTTT. Translation gives CASSSPRPQHF. The full variable domain, with the rest looked up from reference TRBV28 and TRBJ1-5, is DVKVTQSSRYLVKRTGEKVFLECVQDMDHENMFWYRQDPGLGLRLIYFSYDVKMKEKGDIPEGYSVSREKKERFSLILESASTNQTSMYLCASSSPRPQHFGDGTRLSIL.

This clonotype showed up many times. The chain carries TRBV11-2 and TRBJ2-3; TRBD2 is a possible D gene (5 bases). Germline lookup yields CDR1 SGHAT and CDR2 FQNNGV. The CDR3 totals 17 residues. V dropped 5 bases and J dropped 0 bases, with 18 bases sitting between them. CDR3 DNA: TGTGCCAGCAGCCCCCCCCGGACGGGGATTAGCACAGATACGCAGTATTTT. Its protein is CASSPPRTGISTDTQYF.

This clonotype has a handful of counts. The V call is TRBV28, the J call TRBJ1-1, with D perhaps matching TRBD1 (5 bases). The CDR3 length is 13 residues. Trimming pared 5 bases from V and 3 bases from J, leaving 10 bases between. Looked up from germline, CDR1 is MDHEN and CDR2 is SYDVKM. CDR3 DNA: TGTGCCAGCAGTCCCCGGGGGTACACTGAAGCTTTCTTT. Residues: CASSPRGYTEAFF.

This clonotype was counted a few times. The V call is TRBV18, the J call TRBJ1-1, with unresolved D. Trimming cost V 2 bases and J 4 bases, with 11 bases left between them. CDR1 is KGHSH and CDR2 is LQKENI in the germline V gene. The CDR3 contains 14 residues. For the CDR3, the DNA is TGTGCCAGCTCACCAGCCCTCAAGGGCACTGAAGCTTTCTTT. This gives the protein CASSPALKGTEAFF.

This chain joins TRBV29-1 and TRBJ1-1; no clear D. The CDR3 has 11 residues. Germline CDR1 SQVTM, CDR2 ANQGSEA. With 6 bases removed from V and 0 bases from J, the gap between germline ends came to 5 bases. This CDR3 is CSVRLNTEAFF. In DNA, the CDR3 is TGCAGCGTAAGATTGAACACTGAAGCTTTCTTT.

This clonotype was observed many times. J is TRBJ1-6 and V is TRBV27; D not resolved. Trimming pared 2 bases from V and 7 bases from J, leaving 9 bases between. Germline CDR1 reads MNHEY; CDR2 reads SMNVEV (reference sequence). The CDR3 is made up of 14 amino acids. CDR3 in amino acids: CASSLREGNSPLHF. DNA for the CDR3: TGTGCCAGCAGTTTAAGGGAAGGAAATTCACCCCTCCACTTT.

This clonotype was recorded a few times. The rearrangement uses TRBV25-1 and TRBJ2-7; 9 bases are shared with TRBD1. V was clipped by 4 bases and J by 4 bases; unmatched bases: 8. The CDR3 is 15 amino acids. CDR1 is MGHDK and CDR2 is SYGVNS in the germline V gene. This CDR3 is CASSGWDRAKYEQYF. The CDR3 bases are TGTGCCAGCAGTGGTTGGGACAGGGCGAAATACGAGCAGTACTTC.

The rearrangement joins TRBV4-1 to TRBJ2-6, with D unresolved. Trimming removed 5 bases from V and 4 bases from J, with 12 bases in between. There are 15 residues in the CDR3. Germline values: CDR1 MGHRA, CDR2 YSYEKL. The CDR3 sequence is CASSLQPPGANVLTF. CDR3 nucleotide sequence: TGCGCCAGCAGCTTACAGCCGCCCGGGGCCAACGTCCTGACTTTC.

V gene TRBV6-6 combines with J gene TRBJ1-4; D possibly corresponds to TRBD1 (5 bases). The CDR3 contains 14 residues. CDR1 MNHNY and CDR2 SVGAGI come from the germline V gene (reference sequence). V lost 6 bases, J lost 3 bases, and 11 bases lay in between. Here the CDR3 reads CASSPGRSNEKLFF. The CDR3 coding sequence is TGTGCCAGCAGCCCGGGACGGTCTAATGAAAAACTGTTTTTT.

This clonotype was seen only a few times. The rearrangement joins TRBV27 to TRBJ1-6, with D possibly TRBD1 on 5 matching bases. Per germline, CDR1 MNHEY and CDR2 SMNVEV (reference sequence). The CDR3 sequence is 15 residues long. V was trimmed by 7 bases and J by 10 bases, leaving 20 bases between them. CDR3 in DNA: TGTGCCAGCACCAGCCCCGACAGCGGGAGGTCACCCCTCCACTTT. Protein sequence: CASTSPDSGRSPLHF.

This clonotype was recorded only once. Here the CDR3 omits its conserved ending phenylalanine or tryptophan, so a read error is the likely source. It is unclear where the CDR3 begins or ends on the DNA, so no DNA is shown, and the CDR3 is as TCRdb lists it. The CDR3 sequence: CASSFEVVGTGSTV. This chain uses TRBV7-9 with TRBJ2-5; the table's D call TRBD1 went unverified against the DNA. From germline, CDR1 is SEHNR and CDR2 FQNEAQ (reference sequence). The CDR3 is 14 amino acids long, termini counted.

V usage is TRBV4-1 and J usage is TRBJ2-1; TRBD2 agrees at 14 bases. Germline CDR1 and CDR2: MGHRA and YSYEKL. J gave up 7 bases and V 1 base, and 15 bases lay outside the gene matches. This CDR3 has 20 amino acids. Here the CDR3 DNA reads TGCGCCAGCAGCCAAGCCGGGACTAGCGGGGGTAGCCACCGGGATAATGAGCAGTTCTTC. Amino acid sequence: CASSQAGTSGGSHRDNEQFF.